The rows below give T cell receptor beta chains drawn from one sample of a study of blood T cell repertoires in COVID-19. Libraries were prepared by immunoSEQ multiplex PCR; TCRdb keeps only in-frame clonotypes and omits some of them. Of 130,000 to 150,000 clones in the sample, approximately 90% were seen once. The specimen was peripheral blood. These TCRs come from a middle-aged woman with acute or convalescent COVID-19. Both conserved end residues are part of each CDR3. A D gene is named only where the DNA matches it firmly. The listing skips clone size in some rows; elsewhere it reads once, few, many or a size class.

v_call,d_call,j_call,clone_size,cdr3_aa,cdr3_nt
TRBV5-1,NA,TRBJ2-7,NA,CASSFTGSPYEQYF,TGCGCCAGCAGCTTTACGGGGTCCCCCTACGAGCAGTACTTC
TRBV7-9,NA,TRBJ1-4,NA,CASNQGQEGEKLFF,TGTGCCAGCAACCAGGGTCAGGAGGGGGAAAAACTGTTTTTT
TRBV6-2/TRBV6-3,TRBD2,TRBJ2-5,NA,CASSQGTSGGAWETQYF,TGTGCCAGCAGCCAAGGGACTAGCGGGGGGGCCTGGGAGACCCAGTACTTC
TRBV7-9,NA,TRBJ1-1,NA,CASSLGGTLNTEAFF,TGTGCCAGCAGCTTAGGGGGGACTTTGAACACTGAAGCTTTCTTT
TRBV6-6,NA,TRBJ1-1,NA,CASRSPRQSMNTEAFF,TGTGCCAGCAGGTCTCCCCGACAGAGTATGAACACTGAAGCTTTCTTT
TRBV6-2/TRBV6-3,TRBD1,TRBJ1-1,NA,CASSYQQGGTEAFF,TGTGCCAGCAGTTACCAACAGGGGGGAACTGAAGCTTTCTTT
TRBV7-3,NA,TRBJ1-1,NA,CASSLTGPNTEAFF,TGTGCCAGCAGCTTAACGGGGCCGAACACTGAAGCTTTCTTT
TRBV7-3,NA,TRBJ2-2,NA,CASSLRQGSTGELFF,TGTGCCAGCAGCTTAAGGCAGGGGTCCACCGGGGAGCTGTTTTTT
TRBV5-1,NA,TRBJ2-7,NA,CASSASGRRAYEQYF,TGCGCCAGCAGCGCCTCCGGGAGACGGGCCTACGAGCAGTACTTC
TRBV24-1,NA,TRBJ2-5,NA,CATSDADSVETQYF,TGTGCCACCAGTGATGCGGACAGTGTGGAGACCCAGTACTTC
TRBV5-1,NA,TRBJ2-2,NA,CASSLVATGELFF,TGCGCCAGCAGCTTGGTAGCCACCGGGGAGCTGTTTTTT
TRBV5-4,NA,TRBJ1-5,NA,CASSLRQPQHF,TGTGCCAGCAGCTTGCGTCAGCCCCAGCATTTT
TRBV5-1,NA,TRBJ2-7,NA,CASSLEWGASYEQYF,TGCGCCAGCAGCTTGGAGTGGGGCGCCTCCTACGAGCAGTACTTC
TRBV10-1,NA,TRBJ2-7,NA,CASSESMIPMGHRTYEQYF,TGCGCCAGCAGTGAGTCAATGATTCCAATGGGGCACAGGACCTACGAGCAGTACTTC
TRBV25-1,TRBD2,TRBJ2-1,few,CASSGSGTSDYNEQFF,TGTGCCAGCAGTGGGTCCGGGACTAGCGACTACAATGAGCAGTTCTTC
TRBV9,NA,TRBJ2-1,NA,CASSVTPLIEQFF,TGTGCCAGCAGCGTAACCCCCCTAATAGAGCAGTTCTTC
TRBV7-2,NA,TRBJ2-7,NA,CASSSTTGLTYEQYF,TGTGCCAGCAGCTCTACGACAGGTTTAACCTACGAGCAGTACTTC
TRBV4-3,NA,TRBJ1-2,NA,CASSQYPAEAYGYTF,TGCGCCAGCAGCCAATACCCGGCGGAAGCCTATGGCTACACCTTC
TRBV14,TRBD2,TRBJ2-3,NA,CASSRGLAGATDTQYF,TGTGCCAGCAGCCGTGGACTAGCGGGAGCCACAGATACGCAGTATTTT
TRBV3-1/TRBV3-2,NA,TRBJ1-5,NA,CASSQEGEQPQHF,TGTGCCAGCAGCCAAGAGGGAGAACAGCCCCAGCATTTT
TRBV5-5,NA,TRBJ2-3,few,CASSTYFSTDTQYF,TGTGCCAGCAGCACCTATTTTAGCACAGATACGCAGTATTTT
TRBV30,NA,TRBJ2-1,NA,CACTSPGGEQFF,TGTGCCTGCACTAGTCCGGGGGGCGAGCAGTTCTTC
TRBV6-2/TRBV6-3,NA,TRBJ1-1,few,CASSYPRVRGDEAFF,TGTGCCAGCAGTTACCCCAGGGTGCGTGGTGACGAAGCTTTCTTT
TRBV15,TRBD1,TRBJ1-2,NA,CATSPNDRVYGYTF,TGTGCCACCAGCCCAAATGACAGGGTCTATGGCTACACCTTC
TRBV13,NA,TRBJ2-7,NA,CASSSQEEQYF,TGTGCCAGCAGCTCCCAGGAAGAGCAGTACTTC
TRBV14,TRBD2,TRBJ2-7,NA,CASSQGFSGSYEQYF,TGTGCCAGCAGCCAAGGATTTAGCGGGTCCTACGAGCAGTACTTC
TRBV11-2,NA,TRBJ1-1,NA,CASNLQENTEAFF,TGTGCCAGCAACCTTCAGGAAAACACTGAAGCTTTCTTT
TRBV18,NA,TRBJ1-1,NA,CASSPPSGNTEAFF,TGTGCCAGCTCACCACCGAGTGGGAACACTGAAGCTTTCTTT
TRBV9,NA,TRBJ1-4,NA,CASSVPGGDEKLFF,TGTGCCAGCAGCGTCCCGGGGGGGGATGAAAAACTGTTTTTT
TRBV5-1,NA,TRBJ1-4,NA,CASSPGGPTNEKLFF,TGCGCCAGCAGCCCCGGTGGGCCAACTAATGAAAAACTGTTTTTT
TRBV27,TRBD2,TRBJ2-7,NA,CASSSKGGLAGGPENF,TGTGCCAGCAGCTCAAAAGGGGGACTAGCGGGAGGCCCCGAAAACTTC
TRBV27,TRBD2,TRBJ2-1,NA,CASSYGTSGYNEQFF,TGTGCCAGCAGTTATGGGACTAGCGGCTACAATGAGCAGTTCTTC
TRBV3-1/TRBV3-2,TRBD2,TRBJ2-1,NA,CASSQDGGGYNEQFF,TGTGCCAGCAGCCAAGACGGCGGGGGGTACAATGAGCAGTTCTTC
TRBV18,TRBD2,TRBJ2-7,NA,CASSPTSGAYEQYF,TGTGCCAGCTCACCAACTAGCGGGGCCTACGAGCAGTACTTC
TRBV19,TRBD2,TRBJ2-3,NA,CASSIYPGLAVPDTQYF,TGTGCCAGTAGTATATATCCGGGACTAGCTGTCCCAGATACGCAGTATTTT
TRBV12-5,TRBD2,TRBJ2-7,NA,CASGPWLAGGPSF,TGTGCTAGTGGCCCCTGGCTAGCGGGAGGGCCATCATTC
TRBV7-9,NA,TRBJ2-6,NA,CASRPGLLKNVLTF,TGTGCCAGCAGGCCGGGACTCCTAAAAAACGTCCTGACTTTC
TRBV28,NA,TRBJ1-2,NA,CASENEIYGYTF,TGTGCCAGCGAGAACGAGATTTATGGCTACACCTTC
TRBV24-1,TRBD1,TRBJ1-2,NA,CATSAAQGAIYGYTF,TGTGCCACCAGTGCCGCACAGGGGGCGATTTATGGCTACACCTTC
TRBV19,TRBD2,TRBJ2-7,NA,CASSQTSGRSYEQYF,TGTGCCAGTAGCCAAACTAGCGGTCGCTCCTACGAGCAGTACTTC
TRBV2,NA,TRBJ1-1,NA,CATSTGEAFF,TGTGCCACCTCAACAGGTGAAGCTTTCTTT
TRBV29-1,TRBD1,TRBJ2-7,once,CSVVPDRVYYEQYF,TGCAGCGTTGTCCCTGACAGGGTCTACTACGAGCAGTACTTC
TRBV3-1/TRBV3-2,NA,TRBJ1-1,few,CASSQMGQTEAFF,TGTGCCAGCAGCCAAATGGGGCAAACTGAAGCTTTCTTT
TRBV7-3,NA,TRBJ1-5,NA,CASSQTGNSNQPQHF,TGTGCCAGCAGCCAGACAGGAAATAGCAATCAGCCCCAGCATTTT
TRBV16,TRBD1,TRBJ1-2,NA,CASSQRSSGQGDYGYTF,TGTGCCAGCAGCCAAAGGAGCTCGGGACAGGGGGACTATGGCTACACCTTC
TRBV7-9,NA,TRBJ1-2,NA,CASSSTGTLQEPNYGYTF,TGTGCCAGCAGCTCGACCGGGACACTCCAGGAGCCTAACTATGGCTACACCTTC
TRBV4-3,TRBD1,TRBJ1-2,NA,CASSQEQGATYGYTF,TGCGCCAGCAGCCAAGAACAGGGGGCTACCTATGGCTACACCTTC
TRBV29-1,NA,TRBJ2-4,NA,CSVQVVTKNIQYF,TGCAGCGTTCAGGTAGTGACCAAAAACATTCAGTACTTC
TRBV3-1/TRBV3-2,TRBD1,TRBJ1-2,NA,CASSQTIGQESGYTF,TGTGCCAGCAGCCAAACTATAGGACAGGAGAGCGGCTACACCTTC
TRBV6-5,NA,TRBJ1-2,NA,CASLSPSGGWGGYTF,TGTGCCAGCCTGTCGCCGTCGGGAGGTTGGGGTGGCTACACCTTC
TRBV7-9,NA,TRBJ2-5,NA,CASSLVEGTQETQYF,TGTGCCAGCAGCTTAGTGGAGGGGACTCAAGAGACCCAGTACTTC
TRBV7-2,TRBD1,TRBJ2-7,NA,CASSSPTGTGPYEQYF,TGTGCCAGCAGCTCGCCCACCGGGACAGGGCCCTACGAGCAGTACTTC
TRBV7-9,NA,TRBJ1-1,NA,CASSPFEFSSGGYSTEAFF,TGTGCCAGCAGCCCGTTTGAGTTCAGTAGCGGCGGGTATAGCACTGAAGCTTTCTTT
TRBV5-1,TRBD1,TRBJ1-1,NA,CASRIRQGPTEAFF,TGCGCCAGCAGGATACGACAGGGTCCCACTGAAGCTTTCTTT
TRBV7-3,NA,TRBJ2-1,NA,CASSSGVEQFF,TGTGCCAGCAGCTCCGGGGTCGAGCAGTTCTTC
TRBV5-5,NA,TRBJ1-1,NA,CASSLDATLNTEAFF,TGTGCCAGCAGCTTGGATGCGACATTGAACACTGAAGCTTTCTTT
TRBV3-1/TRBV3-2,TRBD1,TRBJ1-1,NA,CASSQDKATGGEAFF,TGTGCCAGCAGCCAAGATAAAGCGACAGGGGGTGAAGCTTTCTTT